This T cell receptor beta chain was identified in a study of vaccination and CD4 T cells after COVID-19. This clonotype was seen only a few times. No antigen is known for it. The study, taken as a whole, reports: SARS-CoV-2-reactive clonotype medians increased from around 20 to 38, not significantly.

The CDR3 is 13 residues long. V was clipped by 3 bases and J by 5 bases, with 14 bases between them. Germline assignment: CDR1 DFQATT and CDR2 SNEGSKA (reference sequence). TCRdb analysed the PCR reads with MiXCR anew, one entry per CDR3 protein. The table includes about 20,000 distinct CDR3 sequences, 62% detected once. The V and J genes are TRBV20-1 and TRBJ2-7, with D perhaps TRBD2 (5 bases). Sequencing used CD4+ T cells from blood, obtained before SARS-CoV-2 vaccination. This sequence originates from a human donor who had recovered from COVID-19. The CDR3 sequence: CSASSGNSNEQYF. CDR3 DNA: TGCAGTGCTAGTTCCGGGAACAGCAACGAGCAGTACTTC.